Sequencing of this T cell receptor (beta chain) was carried out in a study of cytomegalovirus exposure and HLA in healthy donors. The PCR had 60 Vbeta and 13 Jbeta primers. Assay used: immunoSEQ multiplex PCR; TCRdb lists only in-frame clones, some missing. The sample has 65,000 to 95,000 clones; around 79% are singletons. The CDR3 contains 14 residues. Trimming shortened V by 3 bases and J by 6 bases, and 13 bases separated the two germline ends. Germline V lookup: CDR1 MGHDK, CDR2 SYGVNS. The receptor was derived from a man aged 30 to 45 in good health and CMV-seronegative. The chain carries TRBV25-1 and TRBJ2-3, with D perhaps matching TRBD1 (6 bases). Sequencing was performed on PBMCs. In DNA, the CDR3 is TGTGCCAGCAGTGAGGGTAGGGGGTCTGATACGCAGTATTTT. It translates to CASSEGRGSDTQYF.